A selection of T cell receptor beta chains follows, all from one sample in a study of shared clonotypes between healthy human individuals. Only in-frame clones appear in the TCRdb table, and some are missing; sequencing was by immunoSEQ multiplex PCR. The profile shows millions of clones, under 95% of them singletons. The sequenced sample was naive CD8+ T cells from PBMCs. Every receptor here comes from a man aged 18 to 35 in good health. Some clones in this sample may be carry-over from other donors' samples. Both conserved end residues are part of each CDR3. Fields, in order: J gene, clone size, V gene, D gene, CDR3 DNA, CDR3 protein. D genes are given only for firm matches. Not all rows give a size; the values are once, few, many and, for expanded clones, a class.

>TRBJ2-7|.|TRBV7-6|TRBD1
TGTGCCAGCAGCGCCGGGACAGGGGTCTACGAGCAGTACTTC
CASSAGTGVYEQYF
>TRBJ2-1|.|TRBV2|.
TGTGCCGAAGGGGTGATGGATGAGCAGTTCTTC
CAEGVMDEQFF
>TRBJ1-2|.|TRBV27|TRBD1
TGTGCCAGCAGCTCTTCCGGGACAGGGGGCGGCTATGGCTACACCTTC
CASSSSGTGGGYGYTF
>TRBJ1-3|.|TRBV13|.
TGTGCCAGCAGCCCCTTCGGGGAGGGAAACACCATATATTTT
CASSPFGEGNTIYF
>TRBJ2-1|.|TRBV27|TRBD2
TGTGCCAGCAGTCCGGAGATAGCGGGATGGTACAATGAGCAGTTCTTC
CASSPEIAGWYNEQFF
>TRBJ2-1|.|TRBV10-2|TRBD2
TGCGCCAGCAGTTTGCTAGCGGGAGGTTCGAGCTCCTACAATGAGCAGTTCTTC
CASSLLAGGSSSYNEQFF
>TRBJ2-3|.|TRBV19|TRBD2
TGTGCCACCCAATGGGGAGGAGGCGGGAGTCGCACAGATACGCAGTATTTT
CATQWGGGGSRTDTQYF
>TRBJ2-7|.|TRBV19|.
TGTGCCAGTAGGGGGAAGGGACAAAGTTCCTACGAGCAGTACTTC
CASRGKGQSSYEQYF
>TRBJ1-2|.|TRBV7-9|.
TGTGCCAGCAGCCCCAAACTGATCCCCTATGGCTACACCTTC
CASSPKLIPYGYTF
>TRBJ1-2|.|TRBV4-2|.
TGTGCCAGCAGAACAAGGACAGATAACTATGGCTACACCTTC
CASRTRTDNYGYTF
>TRBJ2-1|.|TRBV28|.
TGTGCCAGCAGCTTCCTAGGGTACAATGAGCAGTTCTTC
CASSFLGYNEQFF
>TRBJ2-7|.|TRBV27|TRBD1
TGTGCCAGCAGCCTACGAGGGGACAGGGGCTACGAGCAGTACTTC
CASSLRGDRGYEQYF
>TRBJ1-1|once|TRBV19|.
TGTGCCAGTAGCCTCGGGAGTTTTGTTGTAGGTGAAGCTTTCTTT
CASSLGSFVVGEAFF
>TRBJ2-7|.|TRBV27|.
TGTGCCAGCAGTTCACACCGGGACGTCGAGCAGTACTTC
CASSSHRDVEQYF
>TRBJ1-2|.|TRBV28|.
TGTGCCAGCAGTTTTCGAAGGGGGATCTATGGCTACACCTTC
CASSFRRGIYGYTF
>TRBJ2-7|.|TRBV25-1|.
TGTGCCAGCAGTGACTCAGTGACGGTGAGCTACGAGCAGTACTTC
CASSDSVTVSYEQYF
>TRBJ2-7|.|TRBV6-6|.
TGTGCCAGCGGAGCAAACACCTACGAGCAGTACTTC
CASGANTYEQYF
>TRBJ2-7|.|TRBV15|.
TGTGCCACCAGCAGACCGGGGAGTAACGACGAGCAGTACTTC
CATSRPGSNDEQYF
>TRBJ2-7|.|TRBV9|TRBD1
TGTGCCAGCAGCCCGGGACAGGGGCACTACGAGCAGTACTTC
CASSPGQGHYEQYF
>TRBJ1-1|few|TRBV7-9|.
TGTGCCAGCAGCGCACTCGAGGTTGCGAACACTGAAGCTTTCTTT
CASSALEVANTEAFF
>TRBJ2-2|.|TRBV7-2|TRBD1
TGTGCCAGCAGCTTAGTGGACAGGGGGCTGACCGGGGAGCTGTTTTTT
CASSLVDRGLTGELFF
>TRBJ2-2|.|TRBV5-1|.
TGCGCCAGCAGCCCGGCTAGGGTGGGGGCGGTGAGCACCGGGGAGCTGTTTTTT
CASSPARVGAVSTGELFF
>TRBJ1-2|.|TRBV28|.
TGTGCCAGCACCATAAAAAGGGGGGATGGCTACACCTTC
CASTIKRGDGYTF
>TRBJ1-2|.|TRBV30|.
TGTGCCTGGAGTCTGAGGACAGAAGATTCCTATGGCTACACCTTC
CAWSLRTEDSYGYTF
>TRBJ1-4|.|TRBV11-2|.
TGTGCCAGCAGCGGATCAGGGTTTACTAATGAAAAACTGTTTTTT
CASSGSGFTNEKLFF
>TRBJ2-7|.|TRBV15|.
TGTGCCACCAGCAGAGATTTTCGCGTCGGTTCCTACGAGCAGTACTTC
CATSRDFRVGSYEQYF
>TRBJ2-7|.|TRBV4-1|TRBD1
TGCGCCAGCAGCCAAGAATACGGGACAGGGAGCTCCTACGAGCAGTACTTC
CASSQEYGTGSSYEQYF
>TRBJ1-5|few|TRBV7-9|.
TGTGCCAGCAGCTTATGGGTTTCGGGATTCAATCAGCCCCAGCATTTT
CASSLWVSGFNQPQHF
>TRBJ2-7|.|TRBV19|TRBD1
TGTGCCAGTGGATACAGGGGAGTCAACGAGCAGTACTTC
CASGYRGVNEQYF
>TRBJ2-7|.|TRBV5-1|.
TGCGCCAGCAGCTTGGTAGGGTCGTACACCTACGAGCAGTACTTC
CASSLVGSYTYEQYF
>TRBJ1-1|few|TRBV29-1|.
TGCAGCGGGGACATCAAAAAGGGTGAAGCTTTCTTT
CSGDIKKGEAFF
>TRBJ2-7|once|TRBV14|.
TGTGCCAGCAGCCAAAGTGCTTCGGGTTACGAGCAGTACTTC
CASSQSASGYEQYF
>TRBJ2-1|.|TRBV9|.
TGTGCCAGCAGCGAACGTGGAGTCAGCTCCTACAATGAGCAGTTCTTC
CASSERGVSSYNEQFF
>TRBJ1-1|.|TRBV5-1|.
TGCGCCAGCAGCTTGCGGCCCGAGGGTCTGGTGAACACTGAAGCTTTCTTT
CASSLRPEGLVNTEAFF
>TRBJ1-1|.|TRBV5-5|.
TGTGCCAGCAGCTTGGAGGGCAGCCGGGGGACTGAAGCTTTCTTT
CASSLEGSRGTEAFF
>TRBJ1-2|.|TRBV13|.
TGTGCCAGCAGCCCAGGGGCAACGGACGGCTACACCTTC
CASSPGATDGYTF
>TRBJ2-2|.|TRBV11-2|.
TGTGCCAGCAGCTTGTGGGGGGGCGGCACCGGGGAGCTGTTTTTT
CASSLWGGGTGELFF
>TRBJ1-1|once|TRBV27|.
TGTGCCAGCAGTGGAAAATTGCAGGGTACTGAAGCTTTCTTT
CASSGKLQGTEAFF
>TRBJ2-7|.|TRBV11-2|.
TGTGCCAGCAGCTCGGGGGCATACGAGCAGTACTTC
CASSSGAYEQYF
>TRBJ2-3|.|TRBV28|.
TGTGCCAGCAGCTGGCTAAGTGAGCAGCCAGATACGCAGTATTTT
CASSWLSEQPDTQYF
>TRBJ1-2|few|TRBV5-1|TRBD1
TGCGCCAGCAGCACCGGACAGGGTACTTTGGGAGGCTACACCTTC
CASSTGQGTLGGYTF
>TRBJ1-2|once|TRBV7-9|.
TGTGCCAGCAGCTTAGGACCGACTAACTATGGCTACACCTTC
CASSLGPTNYGYTF
>TRBJ2-4|.|TRBV4-1|TRBD1
TGCGCCAGCAGCCCGGACAGGGACGCAAACATTCAGTACTTC
CASSPDRDANIQYF
>TRBJ1-1|.|TRBV6-1|TRBD1
TGTGCCAGCAGTGAAAGCAGGGGGTGGAGGGTGAACACTGAAGCTTTCTTT
CASSESRGWRVNTEAFF
>TRBJ1-1|.|TRBV11-2|TRBD1
TGTGCCAGCAGCTCGTCCCGGGACAGGGGGCGGAACACTGAAGCTTTCTTT
CASSSSRDRGRNTEAFF
>TRBJ2-7|.|TRBV19|TRBD2
TGTGCCAGTAGCTCAGCGGGAGGGCCTTACACTGGTGGCTACGAGCAGTACTTC
CASSSAGGPYTGGYEQYF
>TRBJ2-7|.|TRBV7-9|TRBD1
TGTGCCAGCAGCATCTGGACAGGGGTCTACGAGCAGTACTTC
CASSIWTGVYEQYF
>TRBJ2-7|few|TRBV9|TRBD2
TGTGCCAGCAGCGGGGGACTAGCGGATACCTACGAGCAGTACTTC
CASSGGLADTYEQYF
>TRBJ2-5|.|TRBV19|.
TGTGCCAGTAGTATCACGGCAGACCAAGAGACCCAGTACTTC
CASSITADQETQYF
>TRBJ2-5|.|TRBV2|.
TGTGCCAGCAACGCCGGTTTCGAGACTACCATAGAGACCCAGTACTTC
CASNAGFETTIETQYF
>TRBJ1-4|.|TRBV10-3|TRBD1
TGTGCCATCAGTGAAGGGGACAGAGGTGAAAAACTGTTTTTT
CAISEGDRGEKLFF
>TRBJ2-7|.|TRBV9|.
TGTGCCAGCAGCGCAGACGACGGGAGCGAGCAGTACTTC
CASSADDGSEQYF
>TRBJ2-5|.|TRBV28|.
TGTGCCAGCAGTTTAGAGGGGGAACAAGAGACCCAGTACTTC
CASSLEGEQETQYF
>TRBJ2-1|.|TRBV5-1|.
TGCGCCAGCAGCCCGGACGCTGGACTTGAGCAGTTCTTC
CASSPDAGLEQFF